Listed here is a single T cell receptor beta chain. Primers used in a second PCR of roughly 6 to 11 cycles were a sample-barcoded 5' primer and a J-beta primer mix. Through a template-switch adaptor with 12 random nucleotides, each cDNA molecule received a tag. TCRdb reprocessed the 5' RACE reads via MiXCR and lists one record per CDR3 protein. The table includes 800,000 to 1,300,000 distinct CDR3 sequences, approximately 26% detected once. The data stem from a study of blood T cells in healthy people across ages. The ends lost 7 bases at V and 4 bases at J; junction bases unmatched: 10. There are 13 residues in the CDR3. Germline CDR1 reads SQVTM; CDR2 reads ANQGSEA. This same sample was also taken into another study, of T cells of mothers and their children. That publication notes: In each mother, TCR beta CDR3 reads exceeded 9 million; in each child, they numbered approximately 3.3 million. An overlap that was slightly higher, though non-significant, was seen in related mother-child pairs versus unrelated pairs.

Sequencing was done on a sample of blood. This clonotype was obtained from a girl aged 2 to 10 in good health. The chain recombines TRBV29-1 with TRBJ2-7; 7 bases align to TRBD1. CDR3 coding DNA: TGCAGCGCTGCCGGGACAGACGTTTACGAGCAGTACTTC. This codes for CSAAGTDVYEQYF.